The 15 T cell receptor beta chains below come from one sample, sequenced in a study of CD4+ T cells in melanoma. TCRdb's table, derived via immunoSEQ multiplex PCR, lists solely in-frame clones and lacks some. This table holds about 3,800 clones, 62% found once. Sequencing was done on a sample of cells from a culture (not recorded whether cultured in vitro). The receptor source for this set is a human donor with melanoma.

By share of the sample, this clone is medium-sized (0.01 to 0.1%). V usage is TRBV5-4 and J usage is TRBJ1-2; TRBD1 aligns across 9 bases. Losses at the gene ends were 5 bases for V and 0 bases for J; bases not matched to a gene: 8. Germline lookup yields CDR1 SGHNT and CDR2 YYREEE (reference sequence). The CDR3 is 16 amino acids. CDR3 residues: CASSQAGQGANYGYTF. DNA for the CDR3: TGTGCCAGCAGTCAGGCGGGACAGGGAGCTAACTATGGCTACACCTTC.

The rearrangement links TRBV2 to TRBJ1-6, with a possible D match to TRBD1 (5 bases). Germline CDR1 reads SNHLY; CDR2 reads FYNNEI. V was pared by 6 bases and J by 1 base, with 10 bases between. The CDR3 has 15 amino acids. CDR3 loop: CASRLQGSYNSPLHF. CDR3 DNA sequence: TGTGCCAGCAGACTCCAGGGTTCCTATAATTCACCCCTCCACTTT.

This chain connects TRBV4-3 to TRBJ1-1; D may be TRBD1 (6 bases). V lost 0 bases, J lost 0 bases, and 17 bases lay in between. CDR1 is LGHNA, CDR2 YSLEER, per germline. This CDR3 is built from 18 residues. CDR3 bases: TGCGCCAGCAGCCAAGATACCCTTCGAGAGGGGGTGAACACTGAAGCTTTCTTT. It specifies CASSQDTLREGVNTEAFF.

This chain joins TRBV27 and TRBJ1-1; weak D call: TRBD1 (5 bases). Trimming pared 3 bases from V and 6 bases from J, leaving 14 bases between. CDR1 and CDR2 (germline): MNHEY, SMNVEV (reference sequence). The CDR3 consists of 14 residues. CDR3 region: CASSFLSPTAEAFF. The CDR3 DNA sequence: TGTGCCAGCAGTTTTCTCTCGCCGACAGCTGAAGCTTTCTTT.

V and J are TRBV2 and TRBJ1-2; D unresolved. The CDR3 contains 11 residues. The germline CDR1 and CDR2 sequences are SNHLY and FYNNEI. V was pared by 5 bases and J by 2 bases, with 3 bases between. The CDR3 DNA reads TGTGCCAGCAGTCCAAACTATGGCTACACCTTC. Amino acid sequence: CASSPNYGYTF.

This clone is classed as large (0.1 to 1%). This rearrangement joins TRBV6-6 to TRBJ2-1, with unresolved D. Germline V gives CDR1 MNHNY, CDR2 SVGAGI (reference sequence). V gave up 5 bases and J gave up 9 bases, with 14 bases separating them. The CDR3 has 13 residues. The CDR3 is CASSPSVSTEQFF. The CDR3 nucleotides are TGTGCCAGCAGTCCGTCAGTCTCCACTGAGCAGTTCTTC.

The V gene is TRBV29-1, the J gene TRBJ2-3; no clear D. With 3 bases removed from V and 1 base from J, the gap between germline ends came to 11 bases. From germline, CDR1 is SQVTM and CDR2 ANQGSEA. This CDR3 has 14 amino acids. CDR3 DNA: TGCAGCGTTGACCCCCTCTTCCGCACAGATACGCAGTATTTT. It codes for CSVDPLFRTDTQYF.

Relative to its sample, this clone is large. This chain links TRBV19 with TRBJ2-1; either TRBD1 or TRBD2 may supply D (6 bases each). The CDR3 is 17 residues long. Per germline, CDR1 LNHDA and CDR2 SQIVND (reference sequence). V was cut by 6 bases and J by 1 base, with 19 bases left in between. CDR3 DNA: TGTGCCAGTAGGTCACGCCCTAAGGGGGGTTCCTACAATGAGCAGTTCTTC. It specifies CASRSRPKGGSYNEQFF.

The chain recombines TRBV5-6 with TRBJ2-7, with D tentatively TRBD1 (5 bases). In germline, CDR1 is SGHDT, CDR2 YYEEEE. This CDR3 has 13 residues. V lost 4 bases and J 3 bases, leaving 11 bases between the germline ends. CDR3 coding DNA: TGTGCCAGCAGCGCAGGGTTCTTCTACGAGCAGTACTTC. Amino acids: CASSAGFFYEQYF.

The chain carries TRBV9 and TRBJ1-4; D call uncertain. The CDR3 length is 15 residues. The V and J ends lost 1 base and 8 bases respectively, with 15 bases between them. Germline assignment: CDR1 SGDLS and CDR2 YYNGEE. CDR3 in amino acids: CASSVSAREGEKLFF. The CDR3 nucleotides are TGTGCCAGCAGCGTAAGCGCGAGGGAGGGCGAAAAACTGTTTTTT.

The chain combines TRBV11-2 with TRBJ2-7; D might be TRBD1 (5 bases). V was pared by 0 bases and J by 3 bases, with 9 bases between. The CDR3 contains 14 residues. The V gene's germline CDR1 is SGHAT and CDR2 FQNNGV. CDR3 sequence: CASSLEGQYYEQYF. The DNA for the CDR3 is TGTGCCAGCAGCTTAGAGGGGCAGTACTACGAGCAGTACTTC. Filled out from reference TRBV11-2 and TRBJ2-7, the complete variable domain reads EAGVAQSPRYKIIEKRQSVAFWCNPISGHATLYWYQQILGQGPKLLIQFQNNGVVDDSQLPKDRFSAERLKGVDSTLKIQPAKLEDSAVYLCASSLEGQYYEQYFGPGTRLTVT.

CDR3 residues: CASSLTDRPNSPLHF. The CDR3 DNA follows: TGTGCCAGCAGCCTAACGGACAGGCCAAATTCACCCCTCCACTTT. This chain connects TRBV5-8 to TRBJ1-6, with 7 bases matching TRBD1. V was pared by 4 bases and J by 7 bases, with 8 bases of the junction left unmatched. CDR1 SGHTS and CDR2 YDEGEE come from the germline V gene. CDR3 length equals 15 residues.

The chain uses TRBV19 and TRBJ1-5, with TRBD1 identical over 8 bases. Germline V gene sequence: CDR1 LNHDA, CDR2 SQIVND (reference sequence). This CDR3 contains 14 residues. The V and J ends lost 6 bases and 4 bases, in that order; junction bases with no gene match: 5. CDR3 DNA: TGTGCCAGTAGCTGGGGACAGGATAATCAGCCCCAGCATTTT. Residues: CASSWGQDNQPQHF.

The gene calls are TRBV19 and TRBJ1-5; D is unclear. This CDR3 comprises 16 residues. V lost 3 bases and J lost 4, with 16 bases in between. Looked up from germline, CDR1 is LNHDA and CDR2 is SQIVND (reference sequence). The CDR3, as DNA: TGTGCCAGTAGTATGGGCCCGGGCCAAGGGAATCAGCCCCAGCATTTT. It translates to CASSMGPGQGNQPQHF.

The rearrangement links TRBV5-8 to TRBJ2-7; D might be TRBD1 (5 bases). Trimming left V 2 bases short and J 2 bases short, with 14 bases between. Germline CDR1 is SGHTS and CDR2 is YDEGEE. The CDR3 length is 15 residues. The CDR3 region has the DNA TGTGCCAGCAGCTTCTTAATAAGGGGAACCTACGAGCAGTACTTC. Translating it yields CASSFLIRGTYEQYF.